The rows below give T cell receptor beta chains drawn from one sample of a study of technical replicates of blood from a few donors. Profiled with immunoSEQ multiplex PCR; TCRdb holds only in-frame clones, not every one. The sample lists 60,000 to 90,000 clones, around 92% seen once, with 0.41% in the top ten. The sequenced sample consisted of T cells isolated from PBMCs. Receptor source: a human donor in good health. Both conserved end residues are part of each CDR3. Fields, in order: clone size, V gene, D gene, J gene, CDR3 protein, CDR3 DNA. D genes are given only for firm matches. Not every row has a clone size; where given, it reads once, few, many or a size class.

>NA|TRBV5-8|TRBD1|TRBJ2-7
CASSPRTGEVSYEQYF
TGTGCCAGCAGCCCACGGACAGGGGAGGTATCCTACGAGCAGTACTTC
>NA|TRBV6-5|NA|TRBJ1-2
CASSPGLNYGYTF
TGTGCCAGCAGCCCAGGACTTAACTATGGCTACACCTTC
>NA|TRBV19|TRBD1|TRBJ1-5
CASSPQTGGGQPQHF
TGTGCCAGTAGTCCCCAGACAGGGGGCGGTCAGCCCCAGCATTTT
>NA|TRBV25-1|TRBD2|TRBJ2-2
CASTLAGGTGELFF
TGTGCCAGCACTTTAGCGGGGGGAACCGGGGAGCTGTTTTTT
>few|TRBV29-1|NA|TRBJ2-1
CSGGQGDGREFF
TGCAGCGGGGGACAGGGAGACGGGAGGGAGTTCTTC
>NA|TRBV6-6|TRBD1|TRBJ2-2
CASSYEGTGGIGELFF
TGTGCCAGCAGTTACGAGGGGACAGGGGGTATCGGGGAGCTGTTTTTT
>NA|TRBV19|NA|TRBJ2-1
CASSIIAHEQFF
TGTGCCAGTAGTATAATAGCCCATGAGCAGTTCTTC
>NA|TRBV5-8|NA|TRBJ1-5
CASSLIRGNQPQHF
TGTGCCAGCAGCTTAATAAGGGGTAATCAGCCCCAGCATTTT
>NA|TRBV5-1|NA|TRBJ1-2
CASSLVQPAAYGYTF
TGCGCCAGCAGCTTGGTACAGCCGGCTGCGTATGGCTACACCTTC
>NA|TRBV28|NA|TRBJ2-3
CASSPPDAGVITDTQYF
TGTGCCAGCAGTCCACCCGATGCAGGGGTCATCACAGATACGCAGTATTTT
>NA|TRBV10-3|TRBD1|TRBJ2-2
CATEDLTGGSGELFF
TGTGCCACCGAAGATCTCACAGGGGGCAGCGGGGAGCTGTTTTTT
>NA|TRBV29-1|TRBD2|TRBJ2-2
CSVGLAGAGELFF
TGCAGCGTTGGACTAGCGGGCGCCGGGGAGCTGTTTTTT
>NA|TRBV5-4|NA|TRBJ2-1
CASSLVGSAYNEQFF
TGTGCCAGCAGCTTGGTGGGTAGCGCTTACAATGAGCAGTTCTTC
>NA|TRBV27|NA|TRBJ2-4
CASGPGLDIQYF
TGTGCCAGCGGACCGGGACTCGACATTCAGTACTTC
>NA|TRBV30|TRBD2|TRBJ2-7
CAWRASGPSYEQYF
TGTGCCTGGAGGGCTAGCGGGCCCTCCTACGAGCAGTACTTC
>NA|TRBV7-9|NA|TRBJ2-3
CASIGLGEEGWSDTQYF
TGTGCCAGCATCGGATTGGGGGAGGAAGGGTGGTCAGATACGCAGTATTTT
>NA|TRBV27|TRBD2|TRBJ2-7
CASSWGTSDYEQYF
TGTGCCAGCAGTTGGGGGACTAGCGACTACGAGCAGTACTTC
>few|TRBV29-1|TRBD1|TRBJ1-1
CSDLTGAFF
TGCAGCGACCTGACAGGGGCTTTCTTT
>NA|TRBV9|NA|TRBJ2-1
CASSEGLAYNEQFF
TGTGCCAGCAGCGAGGGACTGGCGTACAATGAGCAGTTCTTC
>NA|TRBV6-5|TRBD1|TRBJ1-2
CASSTTGWGGYTF
TGTGCCAGCAGTACGACAGGGTGGGGTGGCTACACCTTC
>NA|TRBV6-6|NA|TRBJ2-7
CASSQLNEQYF
TGTGCCAGCAGTCAGTTGAACGAGCAGTACTTC
>NA|TRBV5-4|NA|TRBJ2-5
CASSFTGIQETQYF
TGTGCCAGCAGCTTTACCGGGATCCAAGAGACCCAGTACTTC
>once|TRBV10-3|NA|TRBJ2-5
CAISDDRQETQYF
TGTGCCATCAGTGACGACAGACAAGAGACCCAGTACTTC